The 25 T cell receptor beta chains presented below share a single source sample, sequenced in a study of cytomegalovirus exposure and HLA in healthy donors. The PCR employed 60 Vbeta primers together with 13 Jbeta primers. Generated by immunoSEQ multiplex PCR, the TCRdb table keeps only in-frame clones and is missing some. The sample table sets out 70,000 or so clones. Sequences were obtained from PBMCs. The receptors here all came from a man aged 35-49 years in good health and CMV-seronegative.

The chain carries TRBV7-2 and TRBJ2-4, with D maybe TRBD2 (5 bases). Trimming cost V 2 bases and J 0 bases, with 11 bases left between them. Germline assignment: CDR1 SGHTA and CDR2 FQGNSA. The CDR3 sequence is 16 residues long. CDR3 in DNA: TGTGCCAGCAGCTTACTGAGGGTCCTAGCCAAAAACATTCAGTACTTC. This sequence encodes CASSLLRVLAKNIQYF.

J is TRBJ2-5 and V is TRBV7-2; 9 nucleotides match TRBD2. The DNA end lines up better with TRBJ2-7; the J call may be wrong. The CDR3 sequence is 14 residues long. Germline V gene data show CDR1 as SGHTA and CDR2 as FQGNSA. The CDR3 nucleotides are TGTGCCAGCAGCTTAGGTCAAGCGGGGGGCGAGCAGTACTTC. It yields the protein CASSLGQAGGEQYF.

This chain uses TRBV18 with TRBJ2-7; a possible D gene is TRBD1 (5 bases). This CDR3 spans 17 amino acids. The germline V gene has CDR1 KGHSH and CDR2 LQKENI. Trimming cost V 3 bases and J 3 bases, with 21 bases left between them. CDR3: CASSPKSDSPTRYEQYF. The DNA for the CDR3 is TGTGCCAGCTCACCGAAAAGCGACAGCCCAACCCGCTACGAGCAGTACTTC.

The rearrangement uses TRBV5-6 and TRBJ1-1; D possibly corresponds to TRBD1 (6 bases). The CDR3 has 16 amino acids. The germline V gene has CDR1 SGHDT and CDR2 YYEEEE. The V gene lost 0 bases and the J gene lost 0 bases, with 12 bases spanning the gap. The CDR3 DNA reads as TGTGCCAGCAGCTTGGTTGTCGGGACACTGAACACTGAAGCTTTCTTT. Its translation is CASSLVVGTLNTEAFF.

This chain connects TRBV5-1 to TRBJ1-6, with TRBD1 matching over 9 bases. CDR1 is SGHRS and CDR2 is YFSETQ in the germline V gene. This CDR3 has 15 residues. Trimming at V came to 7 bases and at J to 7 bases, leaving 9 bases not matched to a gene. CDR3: CASGLKGTGNSPLHF. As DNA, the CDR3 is TGCGCCAGCGGCCTCAAAGGGACAGGGAATTCACCCCTCCACTTT.

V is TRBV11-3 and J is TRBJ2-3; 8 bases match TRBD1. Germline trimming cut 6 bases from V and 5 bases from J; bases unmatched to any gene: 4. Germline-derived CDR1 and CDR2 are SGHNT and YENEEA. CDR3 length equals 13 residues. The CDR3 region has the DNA TGTGCCAGCAGGGGACAGGATCAAGATACGCAGTATTTT. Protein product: CASRGQDQDTQYF.

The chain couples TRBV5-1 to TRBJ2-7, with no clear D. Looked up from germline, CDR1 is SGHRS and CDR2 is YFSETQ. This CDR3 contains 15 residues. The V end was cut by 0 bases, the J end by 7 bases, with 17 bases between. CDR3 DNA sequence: TGCGCCAGCAGCTTGGACAGAATGGCTACGTGGGAGCAGTACTTC. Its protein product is CASSLDRMATWEQYF.

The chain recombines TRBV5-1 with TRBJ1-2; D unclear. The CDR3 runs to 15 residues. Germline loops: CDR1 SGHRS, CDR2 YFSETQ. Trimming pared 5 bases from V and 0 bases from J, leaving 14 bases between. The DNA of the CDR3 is TGCGCCAGCAGTGTCGAGGGCAGAGCTAACTATGGCTACACCTTC. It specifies CASSVEGRANYGYTF.

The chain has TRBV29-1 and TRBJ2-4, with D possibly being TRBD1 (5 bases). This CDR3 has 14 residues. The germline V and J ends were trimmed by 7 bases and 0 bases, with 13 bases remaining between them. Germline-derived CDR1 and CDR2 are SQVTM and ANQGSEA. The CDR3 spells CSAQTALAKNIQYF. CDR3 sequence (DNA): TGCAGCGCCCAGACAGCACTAGCCAAAAACATTCAGTACTTC.

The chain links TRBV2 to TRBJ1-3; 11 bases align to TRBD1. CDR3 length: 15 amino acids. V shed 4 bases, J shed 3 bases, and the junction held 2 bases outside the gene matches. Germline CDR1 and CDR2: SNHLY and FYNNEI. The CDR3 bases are TGTGCCAGCAGTGGGACAGGGGGCTATGGAAACACCATATATTTT. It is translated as CASSGTGGYGNTIYF.

The CDR3 coding sequence is TGTGCCAGCAGCCCGGACACTAACTATGGCTACACCTTC. Translation gives CASSPDTNYGYTF. This chain connects TRBV7-2 to TRBJ1-2; perhaps TRBD1 as D (5 bases). Per the germline V gene, CDR1 is SGHTA and CDR2 is FQGNSA. V was cut by 5 bases and J by 0 bases, with 7 bases left in between. CDR3 size: 13 residues.

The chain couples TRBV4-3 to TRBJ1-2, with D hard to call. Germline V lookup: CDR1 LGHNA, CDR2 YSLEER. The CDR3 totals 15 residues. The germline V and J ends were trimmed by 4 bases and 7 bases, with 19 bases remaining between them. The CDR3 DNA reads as TGCGCCAGCAGCCGGGAGGATAGCCACCTTTCTGGCTACACCTTC. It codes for CASSREDSHLSGYTF.

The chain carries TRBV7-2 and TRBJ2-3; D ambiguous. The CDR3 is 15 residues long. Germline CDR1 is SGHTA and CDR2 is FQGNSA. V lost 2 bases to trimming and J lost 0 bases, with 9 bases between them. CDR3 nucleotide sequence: TGTGCCAGCAGCTTACGACCCGGGAGCACAGATACGCAGTATTTT. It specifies CASSLRPGSTDTQYF.

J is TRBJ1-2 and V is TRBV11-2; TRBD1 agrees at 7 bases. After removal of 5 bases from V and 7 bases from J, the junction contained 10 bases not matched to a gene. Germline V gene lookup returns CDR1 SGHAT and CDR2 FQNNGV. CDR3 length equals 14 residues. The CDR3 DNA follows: TGTGCCAGCAGCCGTGGACAGGAGTCGCGTGGCTACACCTTC. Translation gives CASSRGQESRGYTF.

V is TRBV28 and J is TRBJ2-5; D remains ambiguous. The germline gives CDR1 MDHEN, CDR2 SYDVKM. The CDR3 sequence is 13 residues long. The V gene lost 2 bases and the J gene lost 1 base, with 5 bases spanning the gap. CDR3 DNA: TGTGCCAGCAGTTTAGCGATCCAAGAGACCCAGTACTTC. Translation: CASSLAIQETQYF.

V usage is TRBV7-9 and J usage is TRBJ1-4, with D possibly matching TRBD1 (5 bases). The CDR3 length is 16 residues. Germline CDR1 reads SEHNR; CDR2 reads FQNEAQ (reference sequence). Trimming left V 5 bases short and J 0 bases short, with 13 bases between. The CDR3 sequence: CASSTLGTATNEKLFF. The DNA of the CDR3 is TGTGCCAGCAGCACTCTCGGGACTGCAACTAATGAAAAACTGTTTTTT.

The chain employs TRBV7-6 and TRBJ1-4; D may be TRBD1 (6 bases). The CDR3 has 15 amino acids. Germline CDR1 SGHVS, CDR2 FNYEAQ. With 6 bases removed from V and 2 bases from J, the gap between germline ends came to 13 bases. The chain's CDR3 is CASRTPGDTNEKLFF. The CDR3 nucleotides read TGTGCCAGCAGGACGCCAGGGGATACTAATGAAAAACTGTTTTTT.

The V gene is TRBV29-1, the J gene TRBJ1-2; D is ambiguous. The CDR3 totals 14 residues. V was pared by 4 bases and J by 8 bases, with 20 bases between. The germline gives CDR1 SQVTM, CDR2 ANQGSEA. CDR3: CSVADAVFGGGYTF. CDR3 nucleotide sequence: TGCAGCGTTGCCGACGCCGTTTTTGGCGGGGGCTACACCTTC.

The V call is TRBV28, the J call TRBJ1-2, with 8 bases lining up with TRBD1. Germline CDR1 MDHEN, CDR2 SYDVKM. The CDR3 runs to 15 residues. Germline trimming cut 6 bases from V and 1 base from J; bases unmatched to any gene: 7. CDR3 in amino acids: CASRIRDRINYGYTF. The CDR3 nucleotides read TGTGCCAGCAGAATCCGGGACAGGATTAACTATGGCTACACCTTC.

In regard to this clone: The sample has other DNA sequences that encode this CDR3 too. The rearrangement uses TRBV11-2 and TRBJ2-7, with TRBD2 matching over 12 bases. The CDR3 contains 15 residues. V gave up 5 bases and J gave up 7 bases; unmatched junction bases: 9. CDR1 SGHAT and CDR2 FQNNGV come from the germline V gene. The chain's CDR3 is CASSDPGLAGYEQYF. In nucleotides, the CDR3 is TGTGCCAGCAGCGATCCGGGACTAGCGGGTTATGAGCAGTACTTC.

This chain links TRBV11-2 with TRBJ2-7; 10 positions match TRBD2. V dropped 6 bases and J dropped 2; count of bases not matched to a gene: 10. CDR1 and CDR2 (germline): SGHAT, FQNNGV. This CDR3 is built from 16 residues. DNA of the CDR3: TGTGCCAGCAGTTCAATCAGGACTAGCGGAACCTACGAGCAGTACTTC. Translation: CASSSIRTSGTYEQYF.

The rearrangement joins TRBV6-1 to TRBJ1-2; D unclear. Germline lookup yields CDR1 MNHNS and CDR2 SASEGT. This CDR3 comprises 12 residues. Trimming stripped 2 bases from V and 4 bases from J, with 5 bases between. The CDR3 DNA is TGTGCCAGCAGTGAACGGTCCTATGGCTACACCTTC. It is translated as CASSERSYGYTF.

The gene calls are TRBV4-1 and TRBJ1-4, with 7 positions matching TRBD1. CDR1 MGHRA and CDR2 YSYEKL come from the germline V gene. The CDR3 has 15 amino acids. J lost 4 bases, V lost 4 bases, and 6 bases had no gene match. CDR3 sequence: CASSRTGTVNEKLFF. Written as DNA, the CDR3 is TGCGCCAGCAGCCGCACCGGGACAGTTAATGAAAAACTGTTTTTT.

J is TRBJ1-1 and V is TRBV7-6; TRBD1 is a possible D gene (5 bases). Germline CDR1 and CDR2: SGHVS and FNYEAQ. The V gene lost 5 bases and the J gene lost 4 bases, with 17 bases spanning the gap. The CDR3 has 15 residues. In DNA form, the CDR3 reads TGTGCCAGCAGCCTCCGGGACCCGGGGGGCACTGAAGCTTTCTTT. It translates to CASSLRDPGGTEAFF.

CDR3 protein: CASSPRVHTGELFF. In DNA, the CDR3 is TGCGCCAGCAGCCCCCGGGTTCATACCGGGGAGCTGTTTTTT. This chain joins TRBV4-1 and TRBJ2-2, with D hard to call. V lost 4 bases, J lost 5 bases, and 11 bases lay in between. The length of the CDR3 is 14 residues. Germline CDR1 and CDR2: MGHRA and YSYEKL.